Following are 29 T cell receptor beta chains from one sample sequenced in a study of blood T cell repertoires in COVID-19. Repertoires were generated with immunoSEQ multiplex PCR, while TCRdb's copy carries only in-frame clones and drops some. The sample has approximately 250,000 clones; approximately 86% are singletons. The sample comprised peripheral blood. The receptors stem from a woman aged 55-69 years with COVID-19, enrolled during active disease.

The chain uses TRBV3-1 (or the pseudogene TRBV3-2) and TRBJ2-7, with 8 bases identical to TRBD2. Unmatched junction bases numbered 5, after V lost 6 bases and J lost 7 bases. Germline V gene data show CDR1 as LGHDT and CDR2 as YNNKEL (reference sequence). The CDR3 length is 12 residues. CDR3 amino acids: CASSGRGGEQYF. CDR3 sequence (DNA): TGTGCCAGCAGTGGTCGGGGGGGGGAGCAGTACTTC.

The V gene is TRBV27, the J gene TRBJ2-1; 13 bases agree with TRBD2. The length of the CDR3 is 16 residues. CDR1 MNHEY and CDR2 SMNVEV come from the germline V gene (reference sequence). Unmatched junction bases numbered 8, after V lost 6 bases and J lost 6 bases. CDR3: CASSGRTSGSSNEQFF. The CDR3 nucleotides are TGTGCCAGCAGCGGTAGGACTAGCGGGAGTTCCAATGAGCAGTTCTTC.

The chain joins TRBV9 to TRBJ1-2, with D unresolved. Trimming removed 6 bases from V and 5 bases from J, with 11 bases in between. The CDR3 has 12 amino acids. Germline V gene lookup returns CDR1 SGDLS and CDR2 YYNGEE. This CDR3 is CASMGIRYGYTF. CDR3 in DNA: TGTGCCAGCATGGGCATTCGGTATGGCTACACCTTC.

V usage is TRBV5-1 and J usage is TRBJ1-2; D unresolved. The V end was cut by 3 bases, the J end by 0 bases, with 6 bases between. The CDR3 runs 13 residues. Germline V gene lookup returns CDR1 SGHRS and CDR2 YFSETQ. The DNA of the CDR3 is TGCGCCAGCAGCTCTCAGGCTAACTATGGCTACACCTTC. Encoded protein: CASSSQANYGYTF. Drawing the rest from reference TRBV5-1 and TRBJ1-2, the complete variable domain is KAGVTQTPRYLIKTRGQQVTLSCSPISGHRSVSWYQQTPGQGLQFLFEYFSETQRNKGNFPGRFSGRQFSNSRSEMNVSTLELGDSALYLCASSSQANYGYTFGSGTRLTVV.

This chain joins TRBV9 and TRBJ2-1, with D unresolved. CDR1 and CDR2 from the germline V gene are SGDLS and YYNGEE. CDR3 length equals 12 residues. The germline V and J ends were trimmed by 3 bases and 7 bases, with 8 bases remaining between them. CDR3 nucleotide sequence: TGTGCCAGCAGCGCCAACCTAAATGAGCAGTTCTTC. It is translated as CASSANLNEQFF. Full variable domain (missing parts from reference TRBV9 and TRBJ2-1): DSGVTQTPKHLITATGQRVTLRCSPRSGDLSVYWYQQSLDQGLQFLIQYYNGEERAKGNILERFSAQQFPDLHSELNLSSLELGDSALYFCASSANLNEQFFGPGTRLTVL.

The rearrangement joins TRBV11-3 to TRBJ2-1, with 12 positions matching TRBD2. Losses at the gene ends were 5 bases for V and 8 bases for J; bases not matched to a gene: 10. The germline V gene has CDR1 SGHNT and CDR2 YENEEA. This CDR3 contains 16 residues. The CDR3 sequence: CASSPRLAGALDEQFF. CDR3 DNA sequence: TGTGCCAGCAGCCCCAGACTAGCGGGAGCCCTCGATGAGCAGTTCTTC.

The chain uses TRBV19 and TRBJ1-2; tentative D call: TRBD1 (5 bases). The V and J ends lost 4 bases and 6 bases respectively, with 12 bases between them. Looked up from germline, CDR1 is LNHDA and CDR2 is SQIVND (reference sequence). The CDR3 consists of 13 residues. For the CDR3, the DNA is TGTGCCAGTAGTAGGGGGGGAGCCCATGGCTACACCTTC. This sequence encodes CASSRGGAHGYTF.

This clone was recorded once. This chain's CDR3 is CASSEGLVGGSTQYF. CDR3 sequence (DNA): TGCGCCAGCAGTGAAGGCCTAGTTGGTGGGTCGACGCAGTATTTT. The chain combines TRBV10-2 with TRBJ2-3; D remains unclear. The germline V and J ends were trimmed by 3 bases and 9 bases, with 19 bases remaining between them. CDR1 is WSHSY, CDR2 SAAADI, per germline. The CDR3 has 15 residues.

The chain recombines TRBV2 with TRBJ2-3, with TRBD1 as a possible D gene (6 bases). The germline V gene has CDR1 SNHLY and CDR2 FYNNEI. The CDR3 is 15 residues long. Deletions cut 7 bases from V and 4 bases from J, with 18 bases between. The CDR3 nucleotides read TGTGCCAGCATTACGAGGCAGGGGATCCCAGATACGCAGTATTTT. Translated, it gives CASITRQGIPDTQYF.

V gene TRBV5-1 combines with J gene TRBJ2-2, with 7 positions matching TRBD2. The trim removed 0 bases at V and 4 bases at J, leaving 6 bases unmatched. From germline, CDR1 is SGHRS and CDR2 YFSETQ. This CDR3 has 16 amino acids. This CDR3 reads CASSLELAEGTGELFF. In DNA form, the CDR3 reads TGCGCCAGCAGCTTGGAGCTAGCGGAGGGCACCGGGGAGCTGTTTTTT. The complete variable domain, with remaining parts taken from reference TRBV5-1 and TRBJ2-2, reads KAGVTQTPRYLIKTRGQQVTLSCSPISGHRSVSWYQQTPGQGLQFLFEYFSETQRNKGNFPGRFSGRQFSNSRSEMNVSTLELGDSALYLCASSLELAEGTGELFFGEGSRLTVL.

This clone was detected only a few times. This chain connects TRBV3-1 (or the pseudogene TRBV3-2) to TRBJ2-1; 9 bases line up with TRBD1. CDR3 length: 15 residues. Germline CDR1 reads LGHDT; CDR2 reads YNNKEL (reference sequence). The trim removed 4 bases at V and 6 bases at J, leaving 7 bases unmatched. CDR3 region: CASSPGQGRGNEQFF. Here the CDR3 DNA reads TGTGCCAGCAGCCCGGGACAGGGTCGAGGCAATGAGCAGTTCTTC.

This chain links TRBV4-2 with TRBJ2-7, with TRBD2 matching over 7 bases. Trimming cost V 0 bases and J 7 bases; bases outside gene matches: 9. The CDR3 extends over 15 amino acids. Germline CDR1 reads LGHNA; CDR2 reads YNFKEQ. The CDR3 spells CASSQEFLAEREQYF. CDR3 in DNA: TGTGCCAGCAGCCAAGAATTTCTAGCGGAACGGGAGCAGTACTTC.

J is TRBJ1-4 and V is TRBV29-1; 8 bases line up with TRBD1. Germline CDR1 is SQVTM and CDR2 is ANQGSEA. This CDR3 contains 13 residues. V trimming: 7 bases; J trimming: 7 bases; junction bases outside the gene matches: 8. The chain's CDR3 is CSARTGTGEKLFF. The CDR3 DNA follows: TGCAGCGCCCGGACAGGGACGGGTGAAAAACTGTTTTTT.

This chain joins TRBV19 and TRBJ2-3, with a weak D call TRBD2 (5 bases). V dropped 7 bases and J dropped 4 bases, with 12 bases sitting between them. CDR1 and CDR2 from the germline V gene are LNHDA and SQIVND (reference sequence). The CDR3 covers 13 residues. As DNA, the CDR3 is TGTGCCAGTACCTCCCCCGGGGCAGATACGCAGTATTTT. This gives the protein CASTSPGADTQYF.

The DNA of the CDR3 is TGTGCCTGGAGTGTATCCCGCACTGATATGAGCACTGAAGCTTTCTTT. As protein: CAWSVSRTDMSTEAFF. This chain uses TRBV30 with TRBJ1-1; D is ambiguous. The CDR3 has 16 residues. V lost 0 bases, J lost 4 bases, and 18 bases lay in between. Germline V lookup: CDR1 GTSNPN, CDR2 SVGIG (reference sequence).

This clone came up a few times. CDR3 region: CASSSGQGNTIYF. For the CDR3, the DNA is TGTGCCAGCAGTTCGGGACAGGGAAACACCATATATTTT. The V gene is TRBV12-3 or TRBV12-4, the J gene TRBJ1-3, with 7 bases aligning to TRBD1. Trimming removed 4 bases from V and 4 bases from J; junction bases left unmatched: 1. CDR3 length: 13 amino acids.

V gene TRBV18 combines with J gene TRBJ2-2, with D unresolved. Trimming stripped 4 bases from V and 2 bases from J, with 8 bases between. The CDR3 is made up of 14 amino acids. Per germline, CDR1 KGHSH and CDR2 LQKENI. The CDR3, as DNA: TGTGCCAGCTCACTAACAGACAACACCGGGGAGCTGTTTTTT. Amino acid sequence: CASSLTDNTGELFF. The full variable domain, completed using reference TRBV18 and TRBJ2-2, is NAGVMQNPRHLVRRRGQEARLRCSPMKGHSHVYWYRQLPEEGLKFMVYLQKENIIDESGMPKERFSAEFPKEGPSILRIQQVVRGDSAAYFCASSLTDNTGELFFGEGSRLTVL.

The rearrangement joins TRBV9 to TRBJ2-7, with 11 bases lining up with TRBD2. CDR3 length: 15 residues. Germline assignment: CDR1 SGDLS and CDR2 YYNGEE. The trim removed 4 bases at V and 4 bases at J, leaving 7 bases unmatched. CDR3 in amino acids: CASSPETSGIYEQYF. CDR3 nucleotide sequence: TGTGCCAGCAGCCCAGAGACTAGCGGGATATACGAGCAGTACTTC.

Written as DNA, the CDR3 is TGTGCCAGCAGCTTCGGAGGAGGATACACAGATACGCAGTATTTT. It is translated as CASSFGGGYTDTQYF. The gene calls are TRBV28 and TRBJ2-3; a possible D gene is TRBD2 (5 bases). The CDR3 runs 15 residues. V dropped 6 bases and J dropped 2 bases, with 15 bases sitting between them. In germline, CDR1 is MDHEN, CDR2 SYDVKM.

A remark on this clone: Other DNA sequences in the sample encode the same CDR3. The chain has TRBV5-1 and TRBJ1-1; TRBD1 matches 7 bases. The CDR3 is 14 residues long. J lost 2 bases, V lost 3 bases, and 4 bases had no gene match. Germline V lookup: CDR1 SGHRS, CDR2 YFSETQ. CDR3 nucleotide sequence: TGCGCCAGCAGCTCGACAGGGATAAACACTGAAGCTTTCTTT. It specifies CASSSTGINTEAFF.

The chain's CDR3 is CASSVAAGSGANVLTF. The CDR3, as DNA: TGTGCCAGCAGCGTAGCAGCGGGTTCTGGGGCCAACGTCCTGACTTTC. The chain employs TRBV9 and TRBJ2-6, with D perhaps matching TRBD2 (6 bases). Germline V CDR1 and CDR2: SGDLS, YYNGEE. Deletions cut 0 bases from V and 1 base from J, with 8 bases between. This CDR3 contains 16 residues.

This clone has a single count. The chain's CDR3 is CSVPGGTEREQYF. For the CDR3, the DNA is TGCAGCGTCCCCGGCGGGACTGAGAGGGAGCAGTACTTC. The V gene is TRBV29-1, the J gene TRBJ2-7; possibly TRBD2 for D (6 bases). Trimming took off 6 bases at V and 7 bases at J, with 19 bases between the two ends. There are 13 residues in the CDR3. CDR1 and CDR2 (germline): SQVTM, ANQGSEA.

This clone is a singleton in its sample. The chain employs TRBV29-1 and TRBJ2-5; TRBD2 might be the D (5 bases). The germline V gene has CDR1 SQVTM and CDR2 ANQGSEA. This CDR3 spans 11 amino acids. CDR3 coding DNA: TGCAGTCTAAAACTAGGAGAGACCCAGTACTTC. Protein: CSLKLGETQYF.

The CDR3 region is CASSSDGIYEQYF. The CDR3, as DNA: TGTGCCAGCAGTTCCGACGGGATCTACGAGCAGTACTTC. V gene TRBV11-1 combines with J gene TRBJ2-7; D is perhaps TRBD2 (5 bases). This CDR3 has 13 residues. Deletions cut 6 bases from V and 3 bases from J, with 12 bases between. Germline V gives CDR1 SGHAT, CDR2 FQDESV (reference sequence).

This chain joins TRBV4-3 and TRBJ2-1, with 7 bases that match TRBD1. This CDR3 has 16 residues. Germline CDR1 and CDR2: LGHNA and YSLEER. V gave up 1 base and J gave up 2 bases; unmatched junction bases: 5. The CDR3: CASSQGGQTPYNEQFF. Written as DNA, the CDR3 is TGCGCCAGCAGCCAAGGGGGACAGACCCCCTACAATGAGCAGTTCTTC.

The rearrangement links TRBV9 to TRBJ1-3; tentative D call: TRBD1 (5 bases). The V and J ends lost 2 bases and 0 bases respectively, with 9 bases between them. CDR1 and CDR2 from the germline V gene are SGDLS and YYNGEE. This CDR3 spans 15 amino acids. The CDR3 loop reads CASSVTGFSGNTIYF. Here the CDR3 DNA reads TGTGCCAGCAGCGTTACAGGATTCTCTGGAAACACCATATATTTT.

CDR3 in amino acids: CASSLWHGRDGYTF. CDR3 DNA sequence: TGTGCCAGCAGTTTATGGCATGGCAGGGATGGCTACACCTTC. This chain links TRBV28 with TRBJ1-2, with D possibly being TRBD1 (5 bases). V lost 0 bases and J 6 bases, leaving 11 bases between the germline ends. Germline CDR1 MDHEN, CDR2 SYDVKM. The CDR3 has 14 residues.

The chain employs TRBV5-1 and TRBJ2-2; 8 nucleotides line up with TRBD1. Germline V lookup: CDR1 SGHRS, CDR2 YFSETQ. The CDR3 spans 16 residues. After removal of 4 bases from V and 1 base from J, the junction contained 6 bases not matched to a gene. The CDR3 region has the DNA TGCGCCAGCAGCCCGGACAGGGCAGTGAACACCGGGGAGCTGTTTTTT. This codes for CASSPDRAVNTGELFF.

The chain joins TRBV19 to TRBJ1-1; D unclear. This CDR3 contains 11 residues. Trimming left V 6 bases short and J 1 base short, with 3 bases between. Germline V gene lookup returns CDR1 LNHDA and CDR2 SQIVND (reference sequence). Here the CDR3 DNA reads TGTGCCAGTAGGGCGAACACTGAAGCTTTCTTT. Translation gives CASRANTEAFF. Full variable domain (rest looked up from reference TRBV19 and TRBJ1-1): DGGITQSPKYLFRKEGQNVTLSCEQNLNHDAMYWYRQDPGQGLRLIYYSQIVNDFQKGDIAEGYSVSREKKESFPLTVTSAQKNPTAFYLCASRANTEAFFGQGTRLTVV.